This T cell receptor beta chain is drawn from a study of response to subunit inactivated influenza vaccine. The germline V and J ends were trimmed by 6 bases and 0 bases, with 9 bases remaining between them. The CDR3 extends over 14 amino acids. In germline, CDR1 is MNHNS, CDR2 SASEGT. MiXCR was run by TCRdb on the RT-PCR reads, yielding one entry per CDR3 protein. Among 500,000 or so distinct CDR3 sequences listed, 16% were seen once. Here the sequenced sample was CD4+ T cells sorted from PBMCs, taken less than 25 months after vaccination. The sequence was obtained from a man aged 50 to 75 who received an inactivated influenza vaccine. The chain carries TRBV6-1 and TRBJ2-1; D call uncertain. The CDR3: CASSTDLSYNEQFF. The CDR3 DNA reads TGTGCCAGCAGCACCGATCTCTCCTACAATGAGCAGTTCTTC.